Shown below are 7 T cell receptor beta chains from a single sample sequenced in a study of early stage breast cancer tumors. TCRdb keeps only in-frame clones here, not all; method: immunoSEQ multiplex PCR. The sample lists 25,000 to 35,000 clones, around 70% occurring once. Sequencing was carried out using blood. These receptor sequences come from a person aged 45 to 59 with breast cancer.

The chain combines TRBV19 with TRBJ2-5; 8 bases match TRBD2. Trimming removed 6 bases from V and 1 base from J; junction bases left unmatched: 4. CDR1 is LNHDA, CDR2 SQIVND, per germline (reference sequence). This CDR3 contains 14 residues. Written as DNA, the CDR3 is TGTGCCAGTAGGAGTAGCGGGACCCAAGAGACCCAGTACTTC. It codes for CASRSSGTQETQYF.

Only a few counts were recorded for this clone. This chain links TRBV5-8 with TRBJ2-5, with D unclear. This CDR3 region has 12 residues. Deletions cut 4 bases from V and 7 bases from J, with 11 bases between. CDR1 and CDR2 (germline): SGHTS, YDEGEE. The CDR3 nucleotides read TGTGCCAGCAGCCTACAAACCGCGACCCAGTACTTC. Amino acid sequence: CASSLQTATQYF. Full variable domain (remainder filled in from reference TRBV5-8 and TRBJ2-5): EAGVTQSPTHLIKTRGQQATLRCSPISGHTSVYWYQQALGLGLQFLLWYDEGEERNRGNFPPRFSGRQFPNYSSELNVNALELEDSALYLCASSLQTATQYFGPGTRLLVL.

CDR3 sequence reads: CASSLGPNQPQHF. In DNA, the CDR3 is TGTGCCAGCAGTTTAGGCCCAAATCAGCCCCAGCATTTT. This chain uses TRBV27 with TRBJ1-5; D not resolved. V lost 2 bases to trimming and J lost 4 bases, with 6 bases between them. The CDR3 contains 13 residues. The V gene's germline CDR1 is MNHEY and CDR2 SMNVEV (reference sequence).

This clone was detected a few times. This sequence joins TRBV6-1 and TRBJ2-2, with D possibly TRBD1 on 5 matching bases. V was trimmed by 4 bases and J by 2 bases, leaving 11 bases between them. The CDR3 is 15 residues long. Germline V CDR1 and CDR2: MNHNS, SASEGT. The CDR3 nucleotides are TGTGCCAGCAGTGCCCAAAGGGGTAACACCGGGGAGCTGTTTTTT. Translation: CASSAQRGNTGELFF.

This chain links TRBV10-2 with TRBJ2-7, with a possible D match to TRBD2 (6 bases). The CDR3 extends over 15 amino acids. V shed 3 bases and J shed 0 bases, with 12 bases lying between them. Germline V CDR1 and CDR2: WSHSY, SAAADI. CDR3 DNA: TGCGCCAGCAGTGACCCCCCAGCGGGCTCCTACGAGCAGTACTTC. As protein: CASSDPPAGSYEQYF.

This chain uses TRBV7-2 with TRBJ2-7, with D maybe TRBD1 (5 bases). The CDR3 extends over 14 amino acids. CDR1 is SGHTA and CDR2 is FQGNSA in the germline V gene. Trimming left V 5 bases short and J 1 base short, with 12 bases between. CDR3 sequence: CASSPARGSYEQYF. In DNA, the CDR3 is TGTGCCAGCAGCCCCGCTAGGGGATCCTACGAGCAGTACTTC.

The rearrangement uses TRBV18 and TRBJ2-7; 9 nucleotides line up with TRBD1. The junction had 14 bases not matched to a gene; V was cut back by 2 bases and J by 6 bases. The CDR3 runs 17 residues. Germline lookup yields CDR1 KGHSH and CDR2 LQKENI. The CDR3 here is CASSPKAGTGRKGEQYF. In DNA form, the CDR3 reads TGTGCCAGCTCACCAAAGGCCGGGACAGGGAGAAAAGGCGAGCAGTACTTC.